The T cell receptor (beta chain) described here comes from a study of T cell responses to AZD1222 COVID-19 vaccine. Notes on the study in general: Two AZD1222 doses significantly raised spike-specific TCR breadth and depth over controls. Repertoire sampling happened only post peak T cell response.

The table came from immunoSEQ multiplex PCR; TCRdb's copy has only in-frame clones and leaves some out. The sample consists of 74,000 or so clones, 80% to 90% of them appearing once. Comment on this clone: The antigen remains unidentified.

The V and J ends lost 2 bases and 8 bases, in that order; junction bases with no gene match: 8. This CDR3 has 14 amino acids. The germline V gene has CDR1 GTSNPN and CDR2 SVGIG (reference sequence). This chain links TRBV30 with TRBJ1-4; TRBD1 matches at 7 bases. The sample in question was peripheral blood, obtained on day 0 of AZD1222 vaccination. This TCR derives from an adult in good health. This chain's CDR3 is CAWSSGTADEKLFF. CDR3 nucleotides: TGTGCCTGGAGTTCCGGGACAGCGGACGAAAAACTGTTTTTT.